This T cell receptor beta chain was recorded in a study of cytomegalovirus exposure and HLA in healthy donors. Points from the study as a whole: In a later analysis, an Asian-associated ancestry cluster reportedly showed fewer N-insertions than the roughly 700-donor mean. Confirmation in vitro established that a few CMV-associated chains were specific for CMV antigens. Later analysis placed DRB1 highest and HLA-C lowest in TCR association rates, which differed by HLA locus.

Every donor was a healthy person donating bone marrow. Regarding this clone: The antigen is undetermined.

The PCR made use of 60 Vbeta and 13 Jbeta primers. Profiled with immunoSEQ multiplex PCR; TCRdb holds only in-frame clones, not every one. Here the sample spans more than 95,000 clones, roughly 75% being singletons. This CDR3 comprises 14 residues. The J segment lost 4 bases and the V segment lost 4 bases, leaving 5 bases of the junction unmatched. CDR1 and CDR2 (germline): GTSNPN, SVGIG (reference sequence). The chain carries TRBV30 and TRBJ2-3, with 10 bases that match TRBD2. The source is a female donor in good health and CMV-seronegative. Sequencing input: PBMCs. CDR3: CAWTLAGVPDTQYF. The DNA for the CDR3 is TGTGCCTGGACCCTAGCGGGAGTTCCAGATACGCAGTATTTT.